This passage covers 4 T cell receptor beta chains from one sample sequenced in a study of T cells in Graves' hyperthyroidism and ophthalmopathy. Amplified regions were TCR beta CDR3 sequences from RNA transcripts. First-round RT-PCR of the TCR CDR3 relied on the HTBI primer set. TCRdb fed the multiplex PCR reads into MiXCR, producing one record per CDR3 protein. This table holds fewer than 650,000 distinct CDR3 sequences, 13% to 15% found once. Sequenced material: blood. These receptors were collected from a middle-aged woman with Graves' hyperthyroidism.

The chain has TRBV5-1 and TRBJ1-2; 12 bases line up with TRBD1. The CDR3 has 14 residues. V lost 7 bases to trimming and J lost 6 bases; unmatched junction nucleotides: 7. Germline-derived CDR1 and CDR2 are SGHRS and YFSETQ. The CDR3 DNA is TGCGCCAGCCGCGGGACAGGGGGCTTTAATGGCTACACCTTC. Translation: CASRGTGGFNGYTF.

There are many counts of this clonotype. The DNA for the CDR3 is TGTGCCACCAGCAGAGACCTAGGGTCCTACAATGAGCAGTTCTTC. It specifies CATSRDLGSYNEQFF. V gene TRBV15 combines with J gene TRBJ2-1; D not certain. Trimming took 0 bases from V and 1 from J, leaving 7 bases between them. This CDR3 is 15 amino acids long. The germline V gene encodes CDR1 LNHNV and CDR2 YYDKDF (reference sequence).

The sample holds many counts of this clonotype. The chain uses TRBV2 and TRBJ2-6, with D perhaps TRBD2 (6 bases). With 6 bases removed from V and 4 bases from J, the gap between germline ends came to 10 bases. The CDR3 consists of 14 residues. CDR1 SNHLY and CDR2 FYNNEI come from the germline V gene. CDR3 sequence: CASSGGIGANVLTF. CDR3 in DNA: TGTGCCAGCAGCGGAGGGATCGGGGCCAACGTCCTGACTTTC.

The sample holds many counts of this clonotype. This rearrangement joins TRBV28 to TRBJ1-1, with D tentatively TRBD1 (6 bases). V was cut by 7 bases and J by 0 bases, with 15 bases left in between. Germline CDR1 is MDHEN and CDR2 is SYDVKM. The CDR3 is 15 amino acids. CDR3 DNA: TGTGCCAGCATTTCAAGGGGGGCCGTGAACACTGAAGCTTTCTTT. Its protein is CASISRGAVNTEAFF. Together with reference TRBV28 and TRBJ1-1, the CDR3 gives the full variable domain: DVKVTQSSRYLVKRTGEKVFLECVQDMDHENMFWYRQDPGLGLRLIYFSYDVKMKEKGDIPEGYSVSREKKERFSLILESASTNQTSMYLCASISRGAVNTEAFFGQGTRLTVV.